This TCR beta chain was documented in a study of monozygotic twins with inflammatory bowel disease (dated by TCRdb to between 2018 and 2021). Study-wide context: The complete study included about 28 monozygotic twin pairs: 19 IBD-discordant Danish pairs and nine German pairs, of which four were IBD-concordant and five were IBD-discordant. Within discordant pairs, disease-associated traits were sought mainly by comparing IBD patients with their genetically identical healthy co-twins. Each individual had, on average, about 151 000 unique TCRalpha sequences and 181 000 unique TCRbeta sequences available for analysis.

As for this clonotype: Its antigen remains unidentified.

Overall study outcomes, separate from this receptor: Because patients received different immunosuppressive treatments, the repertoires may have picked up extra background noise and variability between individuals. The analysis was unable to tell apart different T cell subtypes. The results gave no support for a single strong signal or clonotype linked to IBD. A decrease in TCRbeta repertoire diversity, as measured by inverse Simpson index, was observed in IBD patients compared with their healthy co-twins. Concordant and discordant twins showed no difference in repertoire similarity, possibly because of limited statistical power. Compared with healthy twins, IBD patients shared fewer clonotypes with other individuals, and the difference was most pronounced in patients with signs of disease activity.

From each donor, a roughly 2.5 ml peripheral blood sample was drawn into PAXgene tubes and stored at -80 degrees C. Total RNA was isolated from whole blood with the PAXgene blood miRNA kit on an automated QIAcube, without T cell sorting. Peripheral blood from monozygotic twin pairs, either concordant or discordant for inflammatory bowel disease, underwent deep TCRalpha and TCRbeta repertoire profiling that used unique molecular barcoding. Smoking habits were recorded for all twin pairs, and individuals were classified as current, former or never smokers. Libraries were made using 5' RACE. Each TCR library was prepared from about 3.5 ug of total RNA. For each sample, cDNA synthesis with SMARTScribe reverse transcriptase was split into eight separate reactions. During cDNA synthesis, template switching was used to introduce unique molecular identifiers that contained a 6-nucleotide sample barcode. TCRalpha and TCRbeta cDNA was amplified in two nested PCRs of around 15 and 9 cycles, and bead purification was carried out after each PCR. Before amplification, the cDNA was treated with uracil DNA-glycosylase and purified using the QIAquick PCR purification kit. The second PCR added Illumina TruSeq-compatible adapters along with sample-specific barcodes. Library quality and concentration were assessed using TapeStation and Qubit, and roughly 5 ng of each library was pooled. Pooled libraries were sequenced on an Illumina HiSeq2500 single-index Rapid Run with 2 x 100 bp reads and custom sequencing primers. The study's processing was this. MiGEC version 1.2.6 was used for UMI-based consensus assembly, which corrected PCR and sequencing errors. V(D)J alignment, clonotype assembly and CDR3 extraction were performed with MiXCR version 2.1.1. Normalisation of gene usage, clonotype sharing and MAIT/NKT TCR abundance was achieved by analysing the top 1000, 10 000 and 20 000 clonotypes per sample. After downsampling to 27 000 UMIs, diversity was calculated as the inverse Simpson index using the vegan R package. Statistical testing used paired Mann-Whitney U tests on the discordant twin pairs and applied Benjamini-Hochberg correction for multiple testing. Through TCRdb reprocessing, the reads give one entry per CDR3 protein sequence; DNA is omitted. None of the V and J calls come from the authors' own analysis; TCRdb made them. The sample's table covers some 190,000 distinct CDR3 sequences. The ten most abundant clones make up 7.7% of the sample.

The CDR3 starts with the cysteine, ends with the phenylalanine, and has 14 residues. This entry has no DNA. The germline V gene gives CDR1 as MNHNS and CDR2 as SASEGT. This chain joins TRBV6-1 to TRBJ2-3; TCRdb gives TRBD1 as the D gene, but with no DNA this cannot be confirmed. The receptor comes from a human donor with ulcerative colitis or Crohn's disease, or a healthy co-twin of an affected twin (not recorded which). Material for sequencing was blood. CDR3 protein: CASSAGEHTDTQYF.